The TCR beta chain under discussion was sequenced for a study of blood T cells in healthy people across ages. Notes on this clonotype: The antigen remains unidentified.

Each sample gave at least 7 million isolated PBMCs. A J-beta primer mix and a sample-barcoded 5' primer were used in a second PCR of about 6 to 12 cycles. TCRdb re-called the 5' RACE reads through MiXCR, storing one row per CDR3 protein. Of roughly 680,000 distinct CDR3 sequences listed, more than 45% are singletons. V shed 8 bases and J 7 bases; nucleotides not matched to a gene: 4. CDR3 size: 10 residues. Germline-derived CDR1 and CDR2 are DFQATT and SNEGSKA (reference sequence). Study outcomes and limitations: Naive T cell percentage strongly correlated with TCR beta diversity.

This clonotype originated in a woman older than 75 in good health. V gene TRBV20-1 combines with J gene TRBJ1-1; 7 nucleotides align to TRBD1. The sample taken for sequencing was blood. The CDR3 region has the DNA TGCAGTCCCCGGGACAGTGAAGCTTTCTTT. Translating gives CSPRDSEAFF.